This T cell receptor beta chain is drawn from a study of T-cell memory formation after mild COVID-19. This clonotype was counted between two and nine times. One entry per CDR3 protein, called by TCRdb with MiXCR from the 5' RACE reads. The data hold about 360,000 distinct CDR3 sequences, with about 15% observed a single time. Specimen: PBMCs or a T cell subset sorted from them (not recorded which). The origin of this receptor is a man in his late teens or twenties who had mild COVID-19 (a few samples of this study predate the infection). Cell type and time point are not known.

Written as DNA, the CDR3 is TGTGCCAGCAGTTTGGAGCTCGGGGGTGGCGGGGAGCTGTTTTTT. Amino acid sequence: CASSLELGGGGELFF. The chain couples TRBV27 to TRBJ2-2, with D possibly being TRBD2 (6 bases). Looked up from germline, CDR1 is MNHEY and CDR2 is SMNVEV (reference sequence). The CDR3 loop spans 15 amino acids. V lost 3 bases and J 7 bases, leaving 15 bases between the germline ends.